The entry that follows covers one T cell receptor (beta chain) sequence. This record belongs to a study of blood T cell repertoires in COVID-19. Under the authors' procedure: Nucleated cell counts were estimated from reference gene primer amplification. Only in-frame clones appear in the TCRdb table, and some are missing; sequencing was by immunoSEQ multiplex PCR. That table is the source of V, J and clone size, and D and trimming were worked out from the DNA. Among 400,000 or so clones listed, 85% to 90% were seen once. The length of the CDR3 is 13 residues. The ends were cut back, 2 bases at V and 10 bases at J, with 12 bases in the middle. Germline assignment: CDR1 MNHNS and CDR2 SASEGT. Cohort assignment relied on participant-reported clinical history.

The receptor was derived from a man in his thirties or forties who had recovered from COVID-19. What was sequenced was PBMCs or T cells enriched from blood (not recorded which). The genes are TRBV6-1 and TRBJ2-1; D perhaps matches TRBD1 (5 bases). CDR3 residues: CASSEKPRQEQFF. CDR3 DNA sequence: TGTGCCAGCAGTGAAAAACCTCGACAGGAGCAGTTCTTC.